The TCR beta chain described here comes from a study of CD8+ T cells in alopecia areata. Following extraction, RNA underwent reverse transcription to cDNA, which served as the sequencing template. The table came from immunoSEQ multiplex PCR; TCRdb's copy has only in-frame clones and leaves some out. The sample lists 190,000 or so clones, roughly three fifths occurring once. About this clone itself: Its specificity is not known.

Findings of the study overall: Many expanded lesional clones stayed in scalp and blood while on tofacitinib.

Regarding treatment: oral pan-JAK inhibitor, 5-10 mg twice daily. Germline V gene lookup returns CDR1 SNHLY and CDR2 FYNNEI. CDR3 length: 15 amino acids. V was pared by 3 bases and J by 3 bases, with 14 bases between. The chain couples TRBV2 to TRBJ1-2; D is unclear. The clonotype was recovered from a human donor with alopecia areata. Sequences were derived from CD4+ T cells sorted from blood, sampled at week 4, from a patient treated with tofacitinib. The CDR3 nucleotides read TGTGCCAGCAGTGAGAGGGCCCGGGAGGACTATGGCTACACCTTC. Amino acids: CASSERAREDYGYTF. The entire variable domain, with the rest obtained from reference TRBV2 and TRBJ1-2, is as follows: EPEVTQTPSHQVTQMGQEVILRCVPISNHLYFYWYRQILGQKVEFLVSFYNNEISEKSEIFDDQFSVERPDGSNFTLKIRSTKLEDSAMYFCASSERAREDYGYTFGSGTRLTVV.